The clone carrying this TCR beta chain has ten or more counts. Its antigen remains unidentified. The ends lost 4 bases at V and 6 bases at J; junction bases unmatched: 13. The germline V gene has CDR1 SGHVS and CDR2 FQNEAQ. The CDR3 contains 16 residues. Making use of molecular barcodes, quantitative 5'-RACE generated TCR beta libraries. TCRdb passed the 5' RACE reads through MiXCR, listing each CDR3 protein once. The sample carries about 500,000 distinct CDR3 sequences, approximately 11% recorded once. This sample stems from a study of CD8 T cells in ankylosing spondylitis. Findings and limits, study-wide: As reported, disease-linked clones showed significant enrichment in matched ankylosing spondylitis synovial fluid. Disease-linked clones bore a CD8+ phenotype and were relatively rare in peripheral blood. One TCR beta motif, made up of about 8 highly homologous variants, appeared characteristic of ankylosing spondylitis blood.

This chain joins TRBV7-8 and TRBJ2-3; 7 positions agree with TRBD2. The sequenced material came from blood, either unsorted or a sorted T cell fraction (not recorded which). The receptor comes from a male donor with ankylosing spondylitis. As DNA, the CDR3 is TGTGCCAGCAGCTCATTCAAGGGAGGGCCATTCGATACGCAGTATTTT. Translating gives CASSSFKGGPFDTQYF.